The next 7 T cell receptor beta chains were all read from a single sample in a study of blood T cell repertoires in COVID-19. The data were produced by immunoSEQ multiplex PCR, yet TCRdb's version contains in-frame clones alone and is incomplete. Among roughly 250,000 clones, around 85% were seen once, and the ten largest hold approximately 4%. Sequencing was carried out using peripheral blood. These receptors originate from a woman in her thirties or forties with active or convalescent COVID-19.

The chain couples TRBV4-1 to TRBJ2-2, with a possible D match to TRBD2 (6 bases). Between the trimmed V and J ends, which lost 6 bases and 1 base, there was a span of 12 bases. This CDR3 is built from 15 residues. Germline loops: CDR1 MGHRA, CDR2 YSYEKL. CDR3 sequence: CASREAGRNTGELFF. The CDR3 region has the DNA TGCGCCAGCAGAGAGGCGGGGAGGAACACCGGGGAGCTGTTTTTT.

The rearrangement joins TRBV5-1 to TRBJ1-1; D uncertain. Germline loops: CDR1 SGHRS, CDR2 YFSETQ. Trimming took 0 bases from V and 4 from J, leaving 7 bases between them. CDR3 length: 13 amino acids. In nucleotides, the CDR3 is TGCGCCAGCAGCTTGGATGGCATCACTGAAGCTTTCTTT. Protein sequence: CASSLDGITEAFF.

Concerning this clone itself: Other DNA sequences from this sample encode an identical CDR3 as well. This chain links TRBV3-1 (or the pseudogene TRBV3-2) with TRBJ1-4, with D hard to call. The CDR3 loop spans 14 amino acids. Looked up from germline, CDR1 is LGHDT and CDR2 is YNNKEL (reference sequence). Trimming removed 1 base from V and 0 bases from J, with 3 bases in between. The CDR3 sequence is CASSQAATNEKLFF. CDR3 nucleotides: TGTGCCAGCAGCCAAGCTGCAACTAATGAAAAACTGTTTTTT.

The chain combines TRBV11-1 with TRBJ2-3; TRBD1 matches at 7 bases. CDR1 is SGHAT, CDR2 FQDESV, per germline (reference sequence). With 6 bases clipped from V and 5 bases from J, the junction kept 11 bases outside the gene matches. This CDR3 region has 15 residues. In nucleotides, the CDR3 is TGTGCCAGCAGAACTACGGGACAGCGAGGAGATACGCAGTATTTT. Its translation is CASRTTGQRGDTQYF.

The V and J genes are TRBV2 and TRBJ1-1; possibly TRBD1 for D (5 bases). Trimming cost V 11 bases and J 4 bases, with 17 bases left between them. The CDR3 is 13 amino acids. Germline V CDR1 and CDR2: SNHLY, FYNNEI. This CDR3 reads CAARQNLGTEAFF. The CDR3 bases are TGTGCCGCCCGACAGAACCTGGGCACTGAAGCTTTCTTT.

The chain joins TRBV4-2 to TRBJ2-7; perhaps TRBD1 as D (5 bases). The CDR3 is 14 amino acids. Germline V lookup: CDR1 LGHNA, CDR2 YNFKEQ. V dropped 0 bases and J dropped 5 bases, with 11 bases sitting between them. The CDR3 protein is CASSQDKGWDEQYF. CDR3 bases: TGTGCCAGCAGCCAAGATAAGGGGTGGGACGAGCAGTACTTC.

The table lists this clone with a count of one. The rearrangement joins TRBV5-6 to TRBJ2-5; D is perhaps TRBD1 (8 bases). CDR1 and CDR2 (germline): SGHDT, YYEEEE. CDR3 length equals 15 residues. V lost 3 bases and J 5 bases, leaving 17 bases between the germline ends. CDR3 amino acids: CASSSLGGDRETQYF. CDR3 sequence (DNA): TGTGCCAGCAGCTCCCTGGGGGGGGACAGGGAGACCCAGTACTTC. The full variable domain, its missing parts supplied by reference TRBV5-6 and TRBJ2-5, is DAGVTQSPTHLIKTRGQQVTLRCSPKSGHDTVSWYQQALGQGPQFIFQYYEEEERQRGNFPDRFSGHQFPNYSSELNVNALLLGDSALYLCASSSLGGDRETQYFGPGTRLLVL.